Shown below are 21 T cell receptor beta chains from a single sample sequenced in a study of siplizumab effects on memory and regulatory T cells. Repertoires were generated with immunoSEQ multiplex PCR, while TCRdb's copy carries only in-frame clones and drops some. The sample contains under 130,000 clones, about 92% of which appear only once. The sequencing sample was made of CD4+ T cells sorted from blood. These receptors came from a human donor in good health.

The rearrangement joins TRBV5-8 to TRBJ1-4; D is perhaps TRBD1 (5 bases). CDR1 is SGHTS, CDR2 YDEGEE, per germline. This CDR3 contains 13 residues. V was pared by 4 bases and J by 8 bases, with 12 bases between. CDR3 loop: CASSVRGDEKLFF. The CDR3 DNA is TGTGCCAGCAGCGTGAGGGGAGACGAAAAACTGTTTTTT.

In the case of this clone: Other DNA sequences in this specimen translate into the identical CDR3. V usage is TRBV6-5 and J usage is TRBJ1-3, with D uncertain. This CDR3 is built from 15 residues. The V and J ends lost 2 bases and 0 bases respectively, with 8 bases between them. Germline assignment: CDR1 MNHEY and CDR2 SVGAGI. This CDR3 is CASSYSGSSGNTIYF. Written as DNA, the CDR3 is TGTGCCAGCAGTTACAGCGGGAGCTCTGGAAACACCATATATTTT.

The genes are TRBV6-6 and TRBJ2-7; possibly TRBD2 for D (6 bases). The CDR3 sequence is 11 residues long. The V end lost 4 bases, the J end lost 11 bases, and 12 bases lay between the germline ends. CDR1 is MNHNY, CDR2 SVGAGI, per germline (reference sequence). The CDR3 nucleotides are TGTGCCAGCAGTTCTAGACTAGGGGAGTACTTC. Translating gives CASSSRLGEYF.

The chain carries TRBV6-4 and TRBJ2-6; 10 nucleotides match TRBD1. Trimming cost V 3 bases and J 1 base; bases outside gene matches: 3. This CDR3 has 17 residues. The germline V gene encodes CDR1 MRHNA and CDR2 SNTAGT. For the CDR3, the DNA is TGTGCCAGCAGTGAGGGACAGGGGATTTCTGGGGCCAACGTCCTGACTTTC. As protein: CASSEGQGISGANVLTF.

The V and J genes are TRBV7-9 and TRBJ1-1; 9 nucleotides align to TRBD1. The germline CDR1 and CDR2 sequences are SEHNR and FQNEAQ (reference sequence). Trimming removed 3 bases from V and 7 bases from J; junction bases left unmatched: 9. CDR3 length: 15 amino acids. The CDR3 reads CASSFYRDREVEAFF. The CDR3 nucleotides read TGTGCCAGCAGCTTTTACCGGGACAGGGAGGTTGAAGCTTTCTTT.

Comments on this clone: The sample contains more than one DNA sequence encoding this CDR3. The rearrangement joins TRBV30 to TRBJ2-7; D remains ambiguous. Germline lookup yields CDR1 GTSNPN and CDR2 SVGIG (reference sequence). With 2 bases removed from V and 2 bases from J, the gap between germline ends came to 7 bases. This CDR3 region has 12 residues. CDR3 amino acids: CAWSTGPYEQYF. The CDR3 region has the DNA TGTGCCTGGAGTACTGGACCCTACGAGCAGTACTTC.

The rearrangement links TRBV14 to TRBJ2-7, with D perhaps assigned TRBD1 or TRBD2 (5 bases each). Germline CDR1 SGHDN, CDR2 FVKESK. Trimming shortened V by 1 base and J by 7 bases, and 11 bases separated the two germline ends. The CDR3 is 13 residues long. Written as DNA, the CDR3 is TGTGCCAGCAGCCAAGTCCCCTGGGGGGAGCAGTACTTC. This encodes CASSQVPWGEQYF. The complete variable domain, with remaining parts taken from reference TRBV14 and TRBJ2-7, reads EAGVTQFPSHSVIEKGQTVTLRCDPISGHDNLYWYRRVMGKEIKFLLHFVKESKQDESGMPNNRFLAERTGGTYSTLKVQPAELEDSGVYFCASSQVPWGEQYFGPGTRLTVT.

The chain is built from TRBV15 and TRBJ2-7, with a possible D match to TRBD1 (5 bases). The germline gives CDR1 LNHNV, CDR2 YYDKDF (reference sequence). This CDR3 has 12 amino acids. V was clipped by 3 bases and J by 4 bases, with 7 bases between them. The CDR3 region is CATSSQGYEQYF. Written as DNA, the CDR3 is TGTGCCACCAGCAGCCAGGGATACGAGCAGTACTTC. Drawing the rest from reference TRBV15 and TRBJ2-7, the complete variable domain is DAMVIQNPRYQVTQFGKPVTLSCSQTLNHNVMYWYQQKSSQAPKLLFHYYDKDFNNEADTPDNFQSRRPNTSFCFLDIRSPGLGDTAMYLCATSSQGYEQYFGPGTRLTVT.

The chain employs TRBV30 and TRBJ1-2; TRBD1 might be the D (5 bases). The length of the CDR3 is 12 residues. Germline V gives CDR1 GTSNPN, CDR2 SVGIG (reference sequence). Trimming removed 4 bases from V and 4 bases from J, with 10 bases in between. The CDR3 nucleotides are TGTGCCTGGACAGGGCTGGGCTATGGCTACACCTTC. This sequence encodes CAWTGLGYGYTF.

This chain connects TRBV18 to TRBJ1-5; the D is unclear. Germline CDR1 is KGHSH and CDR2 is LQKENI. Between the trimmed V and J ends, which lost 3 bases and 6 bases, there was a span of 9 bases. CDR3 length equals 13 residues. In DNA form, the CDR3 reads TGTGCCAGCTCACCCTCAGAGGGTCAGCCCCAGCATTTT. It translates to CASSPSEGQPQHF.

The CDR3 loop reads CAWSVSGQGAPRGYTF. CDR3 nucleotide sequence: TGTGCCTGGAGTGTATCCGGACAGGGGGCGCCCCGTGGCTACACCTTC. The rearrangement uses TRBV30 and TRBJ1-2; TRBD1 agrees at 11 bases. This CDR3 is 16 amino acids long. The germline CDR1 and CDR2 sequences are GTSNPN and SVGIG (reference sequence). V lost 0 bases and J lost 7; bases outside the gene matches: 10.

This chain links TRBV6-1 with TRBJ2-1, with 11 bases identical to TRBD2. The CDR3 loop spans 14 amino acids. Trimming cost V 4 bases and J 7 bases; bases outside gene matches: 3. Germline lookup yields CDR1 MNHNS and CDR2 SASEGT. This CDR3 reads CASSGSGGGNEQFF. In DNA form, the CDR3 reads TGTGCCAGCAGTGGTAGCGGGGGGGGTAATGAGCAGTTCTTC.

This chain links TRBV18 with TRBJ1-1; TRBD1 is a possible D gene (5 bases). Germline V gene lookup returns CDR1 KGHSH and CDR2 LQKENI. V was shortened by 2 bases and J by 1 base, with 8 bases between the two germline ends. The CDR3 totals 14 residues. The CDR3 reads CASSPETGNTEAFF. CDR3 coding DNA: TGTGCCAGCTCACCAGAAACAGGGAACACTGAAGCTTTCTTT.

The chain recombines TRBV11-2 with TRBJ2-3; 10 bases are a match to TRBD2. The V gene end was trimmed by 5 bases and the J gene end by 5 bases; junction bases not matched to a gene: 13. The CDR3 sequence is 17 residues long. Germline V gives CDR1 SGHAT, CDR2 FQNNGV. The CDR3 DNA reads as TGTGCCAGCAGCCCTGACCGGCTAGCGGGAGTTGGAGATACGCAGTATTTT. Its translation is CASSPDRLAGVGDTQYF.

The chain links TRBV19 to TRBJ2-7; TRBD1 matches 7 bases. CDR1 is LNHDA and CDR2 is SQIVND in the germline V gene (reference sequence). The CDR3 loop spans 15 amino acids. J lost 4 bases, V lost 2 bases, and 8 bases had no gene match. The CDR3 DNA reads TGTGCCAGTAGTATAAGTGGGACAGCCCTATACGAGCAGTACTTC. Residues: CASSISGTALYEQYF. The full variable domain, with the rest looked up from reference TRBV19 and TRBJ2-7, is DGGITQSPKYLFRKEGQNVTLSCEQNLNHDAMYWYRQDPGQGLRLIYYSQIVNDFQKGDIAEGYSVSREKKESFPLTVTSAQKNPTAFYLCASSISGTALYEQYFGPGTRLTVT.

The chain carries TRBV6-5 and TRBJ1-1; D gene unclear. The CDR3 length is 15 residues. Per germline, CDR1 MNHEY and CDR2 SVGAGI. V lost 7 bases, J lost 1 base, and 16 bases lay in between. In DNA, the CDR3 is TGTGCCAGCACCCGTCCTTCAAGCGGGAACACTGAAGCTTTCTTT. This translates into CASTRPSSGNTEAFF.

This chain connects TRBV7-3 to TRBJ2-2, with a possible D match to TRBD1 (5 bases). The germline V and J ends were trimmed by 5 bases and 6 bases, with 16 bases remaining between them. The V gene's germline CDR1 is SGHTA and CDR2 FQGTGA. The CDR3 sequence is 15 residues long. CDR3 residues: CASSPGQGKSGELFF. In DNA, the CDR3 is TGTGCCAGCAGCCCCGGGCAGGGAAAGTCCGGGGAGCTGTTTTTT.

CDR3 sequence: CASSQPTRYSYNEQFF. CDR3 DNA: TGTGCCAGCAGCCAGCCTACCCGGTACTCCTACAATGAGCAGTTCTTC. The genes are TRBV7-2 and TRBJ2-1; D not resolved. CDR1 is SGHTA, CDR2 FQGNSA, per germline. The V end lost 5 bases, the J end lost 0 bases, and 14 bases lay between the germline ends. CDR3 length: 16 residues.

The V call is TRBV6-6, the J call TRBJ1-2; TRBD1 agrees at 7 bases. CDR3 length: 16 residues. The trim removed 2 bases at V and 5 bases at J, leaving 11 bases unmatched. Germline V lookup: CDR1 MNHNY, CDR2 SVGAGI (reference sequence). CDR3 region: CASSYPQEGAEYGYTF. CDR3 nucleotide sequence: TGTGCCAGCAGTTACCCGCAGGAGGGGGCAGAGTATGGCTACACCTTC.

The chain uses TRBV4-1 and TRBJ2-7; D tentatively fits TRBD1 or TRBD2 (5 bases each). The length of the CDR3 is 16 residues. Germline assignment: CDR1 MGHRA and CDR2 YSYEKL. V was clipped by 0 bases and J by 0 bases, with 12 bases between them. DNA for the CDR3: TGCGCCAGCAGCCAAGAACCTCGGGGCGGCTCCTACGAGCAGTACTTC. It codes for CASSQEPRGGSYEQYF.

The V gene is TRBV5-1, the J gene TRBJ2-7; TRBD1 or TRBD2 may be the D gene (5 bases each). The CDR3 spans 14 residues. The V gene's germline CDR1 is SGHRS and CDR2 YFSETQ. V lost 3 bases and J lost 0, with 10 bases in between. The CDR3 here is CASSSRGGSYEQYF. The CDR3 DNA is TGCGCCAGCAGCTCCCGGGGCGGCTCCTACGAGCAGTACTTC.